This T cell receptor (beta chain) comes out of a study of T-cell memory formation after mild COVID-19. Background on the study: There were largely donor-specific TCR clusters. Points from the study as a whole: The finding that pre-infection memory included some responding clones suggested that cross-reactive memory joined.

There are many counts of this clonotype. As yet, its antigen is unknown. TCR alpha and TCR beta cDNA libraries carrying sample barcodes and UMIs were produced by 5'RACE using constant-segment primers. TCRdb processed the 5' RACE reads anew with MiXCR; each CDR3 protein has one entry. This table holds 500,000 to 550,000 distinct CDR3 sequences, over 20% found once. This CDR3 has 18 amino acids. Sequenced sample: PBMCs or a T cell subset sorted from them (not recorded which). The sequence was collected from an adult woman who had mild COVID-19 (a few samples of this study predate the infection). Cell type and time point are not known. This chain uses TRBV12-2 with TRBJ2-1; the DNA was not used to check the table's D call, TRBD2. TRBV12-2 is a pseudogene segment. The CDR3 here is CASRLREARDPIPNEQFF. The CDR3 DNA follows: TGTGCAAGTCGTCTTAGGGAGGCCCGGGACCCGATTCCCAATGAGCAGTTCTTC.